The rows below give T cell receptor beta chains drawn from one sample of a study of blood T cell repertoires in COVID-19. TCRdb keeps only in-frame clones here, not all; method: immunoSEQ multiplex PCR. In the table there are about 61,000 clones, more than 75% of which are singletons. The sequenced sample consisted of peripheral blood. These receptors were obtained from a man aged 55 to 70 with acute or convalescent COVID-19. Each CDR3 is given with its conserved first and last residue. The D gene is left open where the match is weak. The size entry is marked missing in some rows and otherwise reads once, few, many or a size class.

clone_size j_call v_call d_call cdr3_nt cdr3_aa
NA TRBJ1-2 TRBV10-1 NA TGCGCCAGCAGTGAGTCCCAGGGACACGGCTACACCTTC CASSESQGHGYTF
NA TRBJ1-4 TRBV21-1 NA TGTGCCAGCAGCAAAAAGGCCAGGGTGAGTGAAAAACTGTTTTTT CASSKKARVSEKLFF
NA TRBJ1-1 TRBV30 TRBD1 TGTGCCTGGACCATAGGGACAGGGGTGAATGAAGCTTTCTTT CAWTIGTGVNEAFF
NA TRBJ1-1 TRBV5-1 TRBD1 TGCGCCAGCAGCTTTGGCCAGACAGGGCAGAACACTGAAGCTTTCTTT CASSFGQTGQNTEAFF
NA TRBJ2-2 TRBV18 TRBD1 TGTGCCAGCTCATCAGCGGACAGGGGGAACACCGGGGAGCTGTTTTTT CASSSADRGNTGELFF
NA TRBJ2-7 TRBV5-4 TRBD1 TGTGCCAGCAGCTTGTTGCTATTGGGACAGGGGACCTACGAGCAGTACTTC CASSLLLLGQGTYEQYF
few TRBJ1-1 TRBV29-1 NA TGCAGCGTTGAAGGAGACAGAAAGAACACTGAAGCTTTCTTT CSVEGDRKNTEAFF
once TRBJ2-7 TRBV7-6 TRBD2 TGTGCCAGCAGCCCCGGATGGGGGGGTTATAGCTCCTACGAGCAGTACTTC CASSPGWGGYSSYEQYF
NA TRBJ1-3 TRBV7-8 NA TGTGCCAGCAGCTCCGGGACACTCTCTGGAAACACCATATATTTT CASSSGTLSGNTIYF
NA TRBJ1-5 TRBV6-5 TRBD1 TGTGCCAGCAGCACAGGGGGGAATCAGCCCCAGCATTTT CASSTGGNQPQHF
NA TRBJ1-2 TRBV4-3 TRBD1 TGCGCCAGCAGCCAAGGACAGGGGGCGCGGAATGGCTACACCTTC CASSQGQGARNGYTF
few TRBJ2-5 TRBV9 TRBD1 TGTGCCAGCAGCGTAAGTGTCCGGACAGGGGGTGAGACCCAGTACTTC CASSVSVRTGGETQYF
NA TRBJ2-7 TRBV18 TRBD2 TGTGCCAGCTCGCCCTCTAGCGGGGGGAACTACGAGCAGTACTTC CASSPSSGGNYEQYF
NA TRBJ1-1 TRBV3-1/TRBV3-2 TRBD1 TGTGCCAGCAGCCGAGGGACAGGTGGCACTGAAGCTTTCTTT CASSRGTGGTEAFF
NA TRBJ2-7 TRBV7-9 NA TGTGCCAGCAGCTTAGGCGCGAGGGCCTACGAGCAGTACTTC CASSLGARAYEQYF
NA TRBJ1-1 TRBV5-4 TRBD1 TGTGCCAGCAGCTTGGCAGGGGGTGGATTCCCCACTGAAGCTTTCTTT CASSLAGGGFPTEAFF
NA TRBJ2-1 TRBV24-1 TRBD1 TGTGCCACCAGTGATTTGAGACAGGGCTCCTACAATGAGCAGTTCTTC CATSDLRQGSYNEQFF
NA TRBJ1-3 TRBV10-3 NA TGTGCCATCAGTGATGACAGAGATGGAAACACCATATATTTT CAISDDRDGNTIYF
once TRBJ2-7 TRBV19 TRBD2 TGTGCCAGTAGTATAGCGGCAGCGGGGACCTCCTACGAGCAGTACTTC CASSIAAAGTSYEQYF
NA TRBJ1-5 TRBV6-2/TRBV6-3 TRBD1 TGTGCCAGCAGTTACTGGGGACAGGTAAGCAATCAGCCCCAGCATTTT CASSYWGQVSNQPQHF
NA TRBJ1-2 TRBV19 TRBD1 TGTGCCAGTAGTACCGCTCGACAGGGGATGGGAACCGGCTACACCTTC CASSTARQGMGTGYTF
once TRBJ1-5 TRBV19 TRBD1 TGTGCCAGTACCTCTCAGGGGGACCAGCCCCAGCATTTT CASTSQGDQPQHF
once TRBJ1-1 TRBV5-8 TRBD1 TGTGCCAGCAGCGACAGACAGGGGTCAAACACTGAAGCTTTCTTT CASSDRQGSNTEAFF
NA TRBJ1-2 TRBV19 NA TGTGCCAGTAGTATCACTATGCAGGGGATTACTAACTATGGCTACACCTTC CASSITMQGITNYGYTF
NA TRBJ1-2 TRBV29-1 NA TGCAGCGTTGAAGGCGGGGGAAGGGGTGGCTACACCTTC CSVEGGGRGGYTF
NA TRBJ1-1 TRBV29-1 TRBD1 TGCAGCGTTGGGGGGCAAATACAAACAGGGGTTGAAGCTTTCTTT CSVGGQIQTGVEAFF
NA TRBJ1-3 TRBV11-2 NA TGTGCCAGCAGCTTAGGGAGATCGGATGACACCATATATTTT CASSLGRSDDTIYF
NA TRBJ2-3 TRBV10-1 TRBD2 TGCGCCAGCAGTACAACCCGTAGCGGGATCACAGATACGCAGTATTTT CASSTTRSGITDTQYF
NA TRBJ1-6 TRBV2 NA TGTGCCAGCAGTGACACCAGCTCCTATAATTCACCCCTCCACTTT CASSDTSSYNSPLHF
NA TRBJ2-1 TRBV10-3 NA TGTGCCATCAGTGCTTCGGGGGGCGCGATGGATGAGCAGTTCTTC CAISASGGAMDEQFF
NA TRBJ1-5 TRBV2 TRBD1 TGTGCCAGCAGCGAGGGGGCAGGGAATCAGCCCCAGCATTTT CASSEGAGNQPQHF
NA TRBJ2-5 TRBV5-4 TRBD2 TGTGCCAGCGCCACCGGGGGAGGGGACCCCCAAGAGACCCAGTACTTC CASATGGGDPQETQYF
NA TRBJ2-7 TRBV5-6 NA TGTGCCAGCAGCTGGGCCTCCTACGAGCAGTACTTC CASSWASYEQYF
NA TRBJ2-3 TRBV7-6 TRBD2 TGTGCCAGCAGCTCTCAGTCGGGACTAGCGGTCACAGATACGCAGTATTTT CASSSQSGLAVTDTQYF
NA TRBJ2-5 TRBV5-1 NA TGCGCCAGCAGCGGAACAGGGTCGTCGGAGACCCAGTACTTC CASSGTGSSETQYF
NA TRBJ1-6 TRBV7-9 NA TGTGCCAGCAGCTCGCTAAATCAGGGCCTTTCACCCCTCCACTTT CASSSLNQGLSPLHF
once TRBJ2-2 TRBV5-1 TRBD1 TGCGCCAGCAGCTTGGACCAGGGGGCGAACGGGGAGCTGTTTTTT CASSLDQGANGELFF
NA TRBJ1-5 TRBV6-5 TRBD1 TGTGCCAGCAGTAAACTAGGGACAGACAATCAGCCCCAGCATTTT CASSKLGTDNQPQHF
NA TRBJ1-2 TRBV12-3/TRBV12-4 NA TGTGCCAGCAGTTTCGTTGCTAACTATGGCTACACCTTC CASSFVANYGYTF
NA TRBJ2-2 TRBV5-4 TRBD2 TGTGCCAGCAGCCCGACTAGCGGGGCAACGAACACCGGGGAGCTGTTTTTT CASSPTSGATNTGELFF
NA TRBJ2-5 TRBV27 TRBD2 TGTGCCAGCAGTCCGGGACTAGCGGCGTACCAAGAGACCCAGTACTTC CASSPGLAAYQETQYF
few TRBJ1-2 TRBV4-3 TRBD1 TGCGCCAGCAGCCAAGATTCTACAGGGGTACTTTATGGCTACACCTTC CASSQDSTGVLYGYTF
NA TRBJ1-2 TRBV7-2 NA TGTGCCAGCAGCTTATACAGCATCTATGGCTACACCTTC CASSLYSIYGYTF
NA TRBJ1-2 TRBV18 TRBD1 TGTGCCAGCTCACTGGACAGGGTGGGTGGCTACACCTTC CASSLDRVGGYTF
NA TRBJ2-5 TRBV29-1 NA TGCAGCGTTACCCAGGGGAGTTTACAAGAGACCCAGTACTTC CSVTQGSLQETQYF
once TRBJ1-4 TRBV7-2 NA TGTGCCAGCAGCTTCGTGACAGCAGTTAATGAAAAACTGTTTTTT CASSFVTAVNEKLFF
NA TRBJ2-7 TRBV3-1/TRBV3-2 TRBD1 TGTGCCAGCAGCCCCCGGGACAGGGTTTACGAGCAGTACTTC CASSPRDRVYEQYF
NA TRBJ2-2 TRBV19 NA TGTGCCAGCCGGAGAGCGAACACCGGGGAGCTGTTTTTT CASRRANTGELFF
NA TRBJ2-3 TRBV11-3 NA TGTGCCAGCAGCTTGGGGGGATCCACAGATACGCAGTATTTT CASSLGGSTDTQYF
NA TRBJ2-7 TRBV7-8 NA TGTGCCAGCAGCGTCGGGGTTTACGAGCAGTACTTC CASSVGVYEQYF
NA TRBJ1-1 TRBV10-2 TRBD1 TGCGCCAGCAGCCCCTCGGCAGGGGGGAACACTGAAGCTTTCTTT CASSPSAGGNTEAFF
NA TRBJ1-1 TRBV3-1/TRBV3-2 NA TGTGCCAGCAGTCTTAACAGTGAAGCTTTCTTT CASSLNSEAFF
NA TRBJ2-1 TRBV5-1 NA TGCGCCAGCAGCTTGGACAGGGCCTACAATGAGCAGTTCTTC CASSLDRAYNEQFF
few TRBJ1-2 TRBV2 NA TGTGCCAGCAGTGAGCAGGGGAACTATGGCTACACCTTC CASSEQGNYGYTF
NA TRBJ1-3 TRBV11-2 NA TGTGCCAGCAGCTTAGAGAGGGAGTCTTCTGGAAACACCATATATTTT CASSLERESSGNTIYF
NA TRBJ2-4 TRBV24-1 NA TGTGCCACCAGTGACTCAGGGAAGCGTCAGTACTTC CATSDSGKRQYF
NA TRBJ1-2 TRBV10-3 NA TGTGCCATCAGTGAGTCCCACCCCGCGGACAGTCTCTATGGCTACACCTTC CAISESHPADSLYGYTF
NA TRBJ1-1 TRBV7-8 NA TGTGCCAGCAGCTTAGCCGGGGATAGGACTGAAGCTTTCTTT CASSLAGDRTEAFF